This TCR beta chain came from a study of T cell clones after liver transplantation. About the research overall: Post-transplant blood was tracked for graft-donor-reactive T cell clones identified in a pre-transplant mixed lymphocyte reaction.

Libraries were prepared by immunoSEQ multiplex PCR; TCRdb keeps only in-frame clonotypes and omits some of them. The sample consists of about 75,000 clones, approximately 81% of them appearing once. As for this clone: Its matching antigen is unknown.

V lost 1 base and J 9 bases, leaving 7 bases between the germline ends. The CDR3 has 13 amino acids. The germline gives CDR1 SGHTA, CDR2 FQGNSA. Whole-study findings and limits: In most of the 8 subjects, circulating graft-donor-reactive CD4 TCRbeta sequences fell significantly after transplant.

The material was CD4+ T cells from blood, obtained about 50 months after liver transplant. The rearrangement uses TRBV7-2 and TRBJ1-6; D is uncertain. This receptor was taken from a human patient who received a liver transplant. The graft donor may have contributed some T cells. The CDR3, as DNA: TGTGCCAGCAGCTTAGAAACCTTTTCACCCCTCCACTTT. It is translated as CASSLETFSPLHF.